The clone carrying this T cell receptor beta chain was observed a handful of times. What it binds is unknown. The data were obtained in a study of blood T cells in healthy people across ages. General observations from the study: Naive T cell percentage strongly correlated with TCR beta diversity.

Every sample gave at least 5.5 micrograms of total RNA when it was extracted. Together with a sample-barcoded 5' primer, a J-beta primer mix was included in a second PCR lasting roughly 6 to 12 cycles. Via MiXCR, TCRdb re-called the 5' RACE reads, giving one row per CDR3 protein. The data hold hundreds of thousands of distinct CDR3 sequences, with over 40% observed a single time. The CDR3 is made up of 17 amino acids. Germline V gene sequence: CDR1 MNHNY, CDR2 SVGAGI (reference sequence). The V and J ends lost 0 bases and 0 bases respectively, with 11 bases between them. The sample comprised blood. The sequence was obtained from a woman older than 75 in good health. The V gene is TRBV6-6, the J gene TRBJ2-2, with D uncertain. CDR3 bases: TGTGCCAGCAGTTACTCGATGTCTGTAACGAACACCGGGGAGCTGTTTTTT. It is translated as CASSYSMSVTNTGELFF.